The 8 T cell receptor beta chains given below trace back to one sample, sequenced in a study of Ad26.COV2.S vaccination and SARS-CoV-2 variants. The data were produced by immunoSEQ multiplex PCR, yet TCRdb's version contains in-frame clones alone and is incomplete. The repertoire holds over 100,000 clones, with around 80% as singletons. The sample in question was peripheral blood, obtained after recovery from COVID-19. The receptor set was obtained from a human donor who had recovered from COVID-19.

This clone was counted a few times. This sequence joins TRBV19 and TRBJ1-1; TRBD1 is a possible D gene (5 bases). The CDR3 has 14 residues. Germline V gene data show CDR1 as LNHDA and CDR2 as SQIVND (reference sequence). Trimming removed 7 bases from V and 4 bases from J, with 16 bases in between. CDR3 sequence: CASMSTGLFTEAFF. CDR3 coding DNA: TGTGCCAGTATGTCCACGGGACTCTTCACTGAAGCTTTCTTT. Filled out from reference TRBV19 and TRBJ1-1, the complete variable domain reads DGGITQSPKYLFRKEGQNVTLSCEQNLNHDAMYWYRQDPGQGLRLIYYSQIVNDFQKGDIAEGYSVSREKKESFPLTVTSAQKNPTAFYLCASMSTGLFTEAFFGQGTRLTVV.

V usage is TRBV7-9 and J usage is TRBJ1-1; perhaps TRBD1 as D (5 bases). The germline CDR1 and CDR2 sequences are SEHNR and FQNEAQ (reference sequence). V was pared by 2 bases and J by 4 bases, with 8 bases between. This CDR3 is built from 13 residues. This chain's CDR3 is CASSLIQGTEAFF. The CDR3 DNA is TGTGCCAGCAGCTTAATTCAGGGCACTGAAGCTTTCTTT.

The chain combines TRBV13 with TRBJ2-7; D is perhaps TRBD1 or TRBD2 (6 bases each). CDR3 length: 16 amino acids. Trimming cost V 5 bases and J 2 bases, with 19 bases left between them. Germline lookup yields CDR1 PRHDT and CDR2 FYEKMQ (reference sequence). CDR3 residues: CASSTKGGTGTYEQYF. CDR3 bases: TGTGCCAGCAGCACAAAAGGGGGGACGGGCACCTACGAGCAGTACTTC. Looking up the rest from reference TRBV13 and TRBJ2-7 gives the full variable domain: AAGVIQSPRHLIKEKRETATLKCYPIPRHDTVYWYQQGPGQDPQFLISFYEKMQSDKGSIPDRFSAQQFSDYHSELNMSSLELGDSALYFCASSTKGGTGTYEQYFGPGTRLTVT.

The chain couples TRBV5-1 to TRBJ2-2; 8 bases are a match to TRBD1. The CDR3 covers 15 residues. CDR1 is SGHRS and CDR2 is YFSETQ in the germline V gene. The V segment lost 4 bases and the J segment 0 bases; nucleotides outside the gene matches: 2. The CDR3 loop reads CASSEGQANTGELFF. The CDR3 DNA reads as TGCGCCAGCAGCGAGGGACAGGCGAACACCGGGGAGCTGTTTTTT.

The chain employs TRBV5-6 and TRBJ2-1; D is undetermined. The ends were cut back, 2 bases at V and 7 bases at J, with 7 bases in the middle. In germline, CDR1 is SGHDT, CDR2 YYEEEE. This CDR3 contains 12 residues. The CDR3 coding sequence is TGTGCCAGCAGCTTAATGGGGAATGAGCAGTTCTTC. Residues: CASSLMGNEQFF.

This chain uses TRBV9 with TRBJ2-2; TRBD1 matches at 7 bases. The CDR3 totals 16 residues. The germline V gene has CDR1 SGDLS and CDR2 YYNGEE. V lost 4 bases and J lost 7; bases outside the gene matches: 13. CDR3 sequence reads: CASSPKLQGIDGELFF. The DNA for the CDR3 is TGTGCCAGCAGCCCCAAGTTACAGGGGATCGACGGGGAGCTGTTTTTT.

This clone was counted only a few times. CDR3 nucleotides: TGTGCCAGCAGGGGAACAGCAGGGGATAATTCACCCCTCCACTTT. Residues: CASRGTAGDNSPLHF. The chain links TRBV27 to TRBJ1-6, with D perhaps matching TRBD1 (6 bases). V lost 6 bases and J lost 5, with 14 bases in between. Germline CDR1 and CDR2: MNHEY and SMNVEV (reference sequence). The CDR3 has 15 amino acids.

The CDR3 spells CSVETTGIETQYF. DNA for the CDR3: TGCAGCGTTGAAACTACAGGGATCGAGACCCAGTACTTC. V usage is TRBV29-1 and J usage is TRBJ2-5; possible D gene TRBD1, 6 bases. Trimming left V 2 bases short and J 5 bases short, with 12 bases between. This CDR3 spans 13 amino acids. CDR1 and CDR2 from the germline V gene are SQVTM and ANQGSEA.